This T cell receptor beta chain was identified in a study of T-cell reconstitution after alpha-beta-depleted transplantation in children. Germline V gene sequence: CDR1 SGHVS, CDR2 FNYEAQ. V lost 4 bases, J lost 4 bases, and 5 bases stayed unmatched. This CDR3 has 15 amino acids. General study results and limits: Some patients' high day-60 TCRbeta diversity was traced to surviving recipient T cells and thymic progenitors. Counts and diversity of T cells one year after transplant came mostly from newly produced T cells. In patients about two months after transplant, alpha-beta T cells reportedly arose from several hundred expanded graft clones.

This clonotype was recorded a few times. As yet, its antigen is unknown. Unique molecular identifiers were incorporated during preparation of the TCRbeta library. A single record per CDR3 protein comes from TCRdb applying MiXCR to the PCR reads. The table has around 960,000 distinct CDR3 sequences, roughly 31% seen once. The TCR comes from a boy younger than two who had a stem cell transplant for SCID, so the T cells may come from the graft donor. Sequences were derived from PBMCs, mostly from graft donor cells, sampled 360 days after TCRalphabeta/CD19-depleted stem cell transplant. The V gene is TRBV7-6, the J gene TRBJ2-2; TRBD1 aligns across 8 bases. The CDR3: CASSYGQGGTGELFF. The CDR3 DNA sequence: TGTGCCAGCAGCTACGGACAGGGTGGCACCGGGGAGCTGTTTTTT. The full variable domain, completed using reference TRBV7-6 and TRBJ2-2, is GAGVSQSPRYKVTKRGQDVALRCDPISGHVSLYWYRQALGQGPEFLTYFNYEAQQDKSGLPNDRFSAERPEGSISTLTIQRTEQRDSAMYRCASSYGQGGTGELFFGEGSRLTVL.